A selection of T cell receptor beta chains follows, all from one sample in a study of shared clonotypes between healthy human individuals. Here immunoSEQ multiplex PCR was the method, and the copy in TCRdb shows in-frame clones only, minus some. The table lists 2 million to 2.5 million clones, about nine tenths of them singletons. The source material was naive CD4+ T cells from PBMCs. The source is a young man in good health. Some clones in this sample may be carry-over from other donors' samples. CDR3s leave out the opening cysteine and the closing phenylalanine or tryptophan. A clone size is listed for some rows: how often the clone was seen (once, few, many), or a class if it is expanded.

TRBJ2-7 | TRBV7-3 | . | ASSPSASGTYEQY
TRBJ2-3 | TRBV7-2 | . | ASSLNRLTDTQY
TRBJ2-7 | TRBV19 | . | ASSIGIGPREQY
TRBJ1-1 | TRBV6-5 | few | ASSRVEDTEAF
TRBJ2-7 | TRBV5-1 | . | ASSLAGGPDEQY
TRBJ2-4 | TRBV14 | . | ASSQSYAKNIQY
TRBJ2-7 | TRBV5-1 | . | ASSIISGEQY
TRBJ2-7 | TRBV6-6 | . | ASLGGYPGHEQY
TRBJ2-5 | TRBV28 | . | ASFKSTGAQETRY
TRBJ2-7 | TRBV6-5 | . | ASRKAGEVEQY
TRBJ2-2 | TRBV28 | . | ASKKLPGQENTGELF
TRBJ2-5 | TRBV9 | . | ASSVATAGGQETQY
TRBJ2-7 | TRBV6-5 | . | ASRRGPQDNYEQY
TRBJ2-1 | TRBV9 | few | ASSAGTTLNEQF
TRBJ1-1 | TRBV7-2 | . | ASSLSGGTEAF
TRBJ1-2 | TRBV15 | . | ATSGGQGARGYT
TRBJ2-5 | TRBV11-1 | once | ASSLAPRGTQY
TRBJ2-7 | TRBV28 | . | ASHGFEVKQGGAYEQY
TRBJ1-2 | TRBV5-4 | . | ASSSGGWDYGYT
TRBJ1-2 | TRBV5-8 | . | ASSSQGGRGYT
TRBJ2-7 | TRBV20-1 | . | SARETYEQY
TRBJ2-5 | TRBV23-1 | . | ASSQDARVQETQY
TRBJ2-1 | TRBV12-5 | . | ASGFTSGSGGNEQF
TRBJ2-7 | TRBV25-1 | . | ASSPGGRQEQY
TRBJ2-3 | TRBV6-6 | . | ASAADTQY
TRBJ2-1 | TRBV11-2 | . | ASSLASGNNEQF
TRBJ2-1 | TRBV30 | . | ACTTAGRQF
TRBJ2-1 | TRBV28 | . | ASFREGAYNEQF
TRBJ1-5 | TRBV10-3 | . | AISEQQGGNQPQH
TRBJ1-5 | TRBV19 | . | ASSIVIGDQPQH
TRBJ2-2 | TRBV7-2 | . | ASSLDEGWGTGELF
TRBJ2-2 | TRBV7-6 | . | GTGTTNTGELF
TRBJ2-2 | TRBV18 | . | ASSPPGRTGELF
TRBJ1-2 | TRBV4-2 | . | ASSQEVGTVYGYT
TRBJ1-5 | TRBV7-3 | . | ASSLRQQDQPQH
TRBJ2-2 | TRBV7-8 | . | ASSPGLSGGELF
TRBJ2-4 | TRBV27 | . | ASSVTGLLAKNIQY
TRBJ2-7 | TRBV2 | once | ASRLGLAGGVEQY
TRBJ1-2 | TRBV7-8 | once | ASSSPGAGQVHYGYT
TRBJ1-4 | TRBV5-4 | . | ASSVRTLNEKLF
TRBJ2-7 | TRBV6-1 | . | ASVRGYLDSYEQY
TRBJ2-5 | TRBV10-3 | . | AISDIAGVGAQY
TRBJ2-6 | TRBV18 | once | ASSPGLAGGGSGANVLT
TRBJ1-1 | TRBV5-1 | . | ASSPELDNIEAF
TRBJ1-1 | TRBV7-3 | few | ASSLSQNTEAF
TRBJ2-1 | TRBV7-3 | . | ASSGGHQGNEQF